Following are 10 T cell receptor beta chains from one sample sequenced in a study of human T cells and chemical hapten exposure. TCRdb re-analysed the RACE reads in MiXCR, keeping a single row per CDR3 protein. The sample holds about 160,000 distinct CDR3 sequences; approximately 30% are singletons and the top ten take about 2%. The time point is: patch test 3, about 24 weeks after DPC sensitization. Treatment in this sample: therapeutic diphenylcyclopropenone sensitization with weekly scalp DPC. The sequenced sample was whole blood, obtained in connection with sensitization to the hapten diphenylcyclopropenone (DPC). The receptors derive from a young woman with alopecia areata. Some clones in this sample may be carry-over from other donors' samples.

This clonotype has more than one count but fewer than ten. The chain is built from TRBV27 and TRBJ2-7, with D tentatively TRBD2 (6 bases). In germline, CDR1 is MNHEY, CDR2 SMNVEV (reference sequence). Trimming removed 3 bases from V and 3 bases from J, with 9 bases in between. This CDR3 spans 13 amino acids. The CDR3 sequence: CASSLGRDYEQYF. The CDR3, as DNA: TGTGCCAGCAGTTTGGGGCGGGACTACGAGCAGTACTTC.

This chain connects TRBV7-3 to TRBJ2-5; 12 bases fit TRBD2. The CDR3 spans 15 residues. V lost 5 bases and J lost 4; bases outside the gene matches: 5. Germline CDR1 SGHTA, CDR2 FQGTGA. This chain's CDR3 is CASSPLAGGVETQYF. In nucleotides, the CDR3 is TGTGCCAGCAGCCCACTAGCGGGAGGCGTAGAGACCCAGTACTTC.

This clonotype came up a few times. This chain uses TRBV12-3 or TRBV12-4 with TRBJ2-3; D remains unclear. Trimming removed 0 bases at V and 14 bases at J, with 15 bases between. There are 13 residues in the CDR3. In DNA, the CDR3 is TGTGCCAGCAGTTTAGCGTATCAGAACTTTCGGTATTTT. Translated: CASSLAYQNFRYF.

The J gene is TRBJ2-5, the V gene TRBV5-1, with 7 bases aligning to TRBD1. Germline CDR1 SGHRS, CDR2 YFSETQ. V shed 5 bases, J shed 5 bases, and the junction held 3 bases outside the gene matches. This CDR3 is 12 amino acids long. CDR3 nucleotide sequence: TGCGCCAGCAGGACAGGGTATGAGACCCAGTACTTC. It translates to CASRTGYETQYF.

This clonotype came up a few times. The J gene is TRBJ2-3, the V gene TRBV29-1; perhaps TRBD2 as D (5 bases). Trimming took off 6 bases at V and 2 bases at J, with 18 bases between the two ends. Germline V lookup: CDR1 SQVTM, CDR2 ANQGSEA. The length of the CDR3 is 15 residues. The CDR3 sequence is CSVRLVGDVTDTQYF. The CDR3 nucleotides read TGCAGCGTCCGCCTGGTCGGGGATGTCACAGATACGCAGTATTTT.

J is TRBJ2-7 and V is TRBV4-2; D might be TRBD2 (6 bases). This CDR3 region has 15 residues. Germline lookup yields CDR1 LGHNA and CDR2 YNFKEQ. V lost 0 bases and J lost 2, with 11 bases in between. The CDR3 nucleotides are TGTGCCAGCAGCCAAGATTTAGCGGAGGCCTACGAGCAGTACTTC. The encoded protein is CASSQDLAEAYEQYF.

V is TRBV4-1 and J is TRBJ1-6; 7 nucleotides align to TRBD1. Germline V CDR1 and CDR2: MGHRA, YSYEKL. This CDR3 has 17 residues. The V segment lost 3 bases and the J segment 6 bases; nucleotides outside the gene matches: 11. CDR3 residues: CASSHPGTVFRNSPLHF. CDR3 nucleotides: TGCGCCAGCAGCCACCCTGGGACAGTATTCCGTAATTCACCCCTCCACTTT.

In this sample, this clonotype turned up a few times. A junction boundary mismatches the germline segment, possibly from a read error. CDR3 sequence: CSARDNGGLSF. For the CDR3, the DNA is TGCAGTGCTAGAGACAACGGGGGGCTCTCCTTC. The chain couples TRBV20-1 to TRBJ2-1; D perhaps matches TRBD2 (7 bases). The CDR3 runs 11 residues. The germline V gene encodes CDR1 DFQATT and CDR2 SNEGSKA (reference sequence).

There are many counts of this clonotype. The chain combines TRBV20-1 with TRBJ2-7; 11 bases line up with TRBD2. The CDR3 contains 19 residues. Germline CDR1 is DFQATT and CDR2 is SNEGSKA (reference sequence). V lost 2 bases to trimming and J lost 0 bases; unmatched junction nucleotides: 15. CDR3 amino acids: CSARPLGILTSGASYEQYF. The DNA of the CDR3 is TGCAGTGCTAGACCCCTTGGCATTCTGACTAGCGGGGCCTCCTACGAGCAGTACTTC.

The chain couples TRBV18 to TRBJ1-3; 7 bases match TRBD1. This CDR3 has 14 residues. CDR1 and CDR2 (germline): KGHSH, LQKENI. V dropped 4 bases and J dropped 0; count of bases not matched to a gene: 0. CDR3 DNA sequence: TGTGCCAGCTCACGGACAGGCTCTGGAAACACCATATATTTT. This gives the protein CASSRTGSGNTIYF.